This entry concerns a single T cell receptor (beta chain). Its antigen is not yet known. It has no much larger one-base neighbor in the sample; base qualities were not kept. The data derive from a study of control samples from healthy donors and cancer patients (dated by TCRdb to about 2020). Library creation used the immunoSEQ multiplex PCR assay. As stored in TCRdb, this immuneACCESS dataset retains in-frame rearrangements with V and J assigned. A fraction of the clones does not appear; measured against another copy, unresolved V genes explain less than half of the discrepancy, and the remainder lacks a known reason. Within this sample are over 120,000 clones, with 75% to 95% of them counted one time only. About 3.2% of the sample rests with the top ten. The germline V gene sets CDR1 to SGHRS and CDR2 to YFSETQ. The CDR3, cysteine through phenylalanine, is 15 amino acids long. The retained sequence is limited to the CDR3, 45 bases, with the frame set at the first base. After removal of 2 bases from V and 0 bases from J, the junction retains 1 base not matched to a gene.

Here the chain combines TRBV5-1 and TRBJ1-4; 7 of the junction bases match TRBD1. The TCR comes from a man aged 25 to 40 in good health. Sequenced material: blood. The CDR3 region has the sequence CASSFGTATNEKLFF. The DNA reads TGCGCCAGCAGCTTTGGGACAGCAACTAATGAAAAACTGTTTTTT. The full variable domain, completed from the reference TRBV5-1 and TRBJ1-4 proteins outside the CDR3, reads KAGVTQTPRYLIKTRGQQVTLSCSPISGHRSVSWYQQTPGQGLQFLFEYFSETQRNKGNFPGRFSGRQFSNSRSEMNVSTLELGDSALYLCASSFGTATNEKLFFGSGTQLSVL.